This passage covers 22 T cell receptor beta chains from one sample sequenced in a study of identical twins. Each CDR3 protein gets one entry after TCRdb re-called the 5' RACE reads with MiXCR. The sample contains a few hundred thousand distinct CDR3 sequences, 13% to 15% of which appear only once. The same data also went into a second study, on yellow fever vaccine responses in identical twins.

Sequences were obtained from CD4+ T cells sorted from blood. These receptors all come from a woman aged 18-29 years in good health.

The rearrangement links TRBV18 to TRBJ2-7; 8 bases line up with TRBD2. Trimming took 0 bases from V and 4 from J; bases not matched to a gene: 14. The CDR3 extends over 18 amino acids. Germline V gives CDR1 KGHSH, CDR2 LQKENI. CDR3 DNA: TGTGCCAGCTCACCACCGATGACCCAGCGGGAGATAATATACGAGCAGTACTTC. Its protein is CASSPPMTQREIIYEQYF.

The chain uses TRBV12-5 and TRBJ2-1, with TRBD1 as a possible D gene (5 bases). Germline CDR1 LGHNT, CDR2 FRNRAP. There are 16 residues in the CDR3. Trimming removed 0 bases at V and 8 bases at J, with 17 bases between. The CDR3 bases are TGTGCTAGTGGTTTGGTAACCGGGCCAGGGTTATATGAGCAGTTCTTC. Translating gives CASGLVTGPGLYEQFF.

This clonotype was counted between two and nine times. The rearrangement links TRBV6-5 to TRBJ2-7; 7 nucleotides line up with TRBD1. This CDR3 has 12 residues. Unmatched junction bases numbered 3, after V lost 9 bases and J lost 1 base. The germline V gene encodes CDR1 MNHEY and CDR2 SVGAGI. The CDR3 region has the DNA TGTGCCAGTACGGGACAGTCCTACGAGCAGTACTTC. It is translated as CASTGQSYEQYF.

This clonotype was counted a few times. The V call is TRBV18, the J call TRBJ2-7, with D perhaps being TRBD1 or TRBD2 (5 bases each). The CDR3 totals 13 residues. Germline CDR1 reads KGHSH; CDR2 reads LQKENI. V was trimmed by 5 bases and J by 2 bases, leaving 10 bases between them. The CDR3 nucleotides are TGTGCCAGCTCAACCAGGGAGACCTACGAGCAGTACTTC. Its protein is CASSTRETYEQYF.

The chain employs TRBV29-1 and TRBJ2-7, with 11 bases matching TRBD1. The CDR3 totals 14 residues. Per germline, CDR1 SQVTM and CDR2 ANQGSEA. J lost 4 bases, V lost 4 bases, and 6 bases had no gene match. CDR3 region: CSVGRTGGLYEQYF. The CDR3 DNA sequence: TGCAGCGTTGGTAGGACAGGGGGCTTGTACGAGCAGTACTTC.

This clonotype was seen more than once but under ten times. CDR3 loop: CASRSGTGKWDEQFF. The CDR3 DNA is TGTGCCAGCAGAAGCGGGACAGGGAAATGGGATGAGCAGTTCTTC. V gene TRBV6-6 combines with J gene TRBJ2-1; TRBD1 aligns across 9 bases. The junction had 11 bases not matched to a gene; V was cut back by 6 bases and J by 8 bases. Germline assignment: CDR1 MNHNY and CDR2 SVGAGI (reference sequence). The CDR3 covers 15 residues.

This chain joins TRBV5-1 and TRBJ2-5; perhaps TRBD2 as D (6 bases). CDR1 and CDR2 (germline): SGHRS, YFSETQ. V shed 9 bases and J shed 1 base, with 22 bases lying between them. The CDR3 runs 16 residues. The CDR3 reads CATSSGGTNAQETQYF. The CDR3 DNA sequence: TGCGCCACCTCAAGTGGCGGGACGAACGCCCAAGAGACCCAGTACTTC.

The chain employs TRBV20-1 and TRBJ2-3; 7 nucleotides agree with TRBD2. J gave up 1 base and V 0 bases, and 4 bases lay outside the gene matches. Germline V CDR1 and CDR2: DFQATT, SNEGSKA (reference sequence). The CDR3 length is 15 residues. The DNA for the CDR3 is TGCAGTGCTAGAGAGCCCACTAGCGGCACAGATACGCAGTATTTT. Translated: CSAREPTSGTDTQYF.

This clonotype was seen a handful of times. The chain carries TRBV7-9 and TRBJ2-3; possibly TRBD1 for D (5 bases). The CDR3 contains 12 residues. With 5 bases removed from V and 6 bases from J, the gap between germline ends came to 9 bases. Looked up from germline, CDR1 is SEHNR and CDR2 is FQNEAQ (reference sequence). CDR3 in DNA: TGTGCCAGCAGCGTCAAGGGGGATACGCAGTATTTT. It codes for CASSVKGDTQYF.

This clonotype was counted a few times. This chain connects TRBV12-3 or TRBV12-4 to TRBJ2-6; weak D call: TRBD2 (5 bases). This CDR3 is 17 amino acids long. The V gene lost 5 bases and the J gene lost 0 bases, with 14 bases spanning the gap. The DNA for the CDR3 is TGTGCCAGCAGTCCCCGATTGGAGGACTCTGGGGCCAACGTCCTGACTTTC. Translation gives CASSPRLEDSGANVLTF.

The gene calls are TRBV7-9 and TRBJ2-5, with D perhaps given as TRBD1 or TRBD2 (6 bases each). Between the trimmed V and J ends, which lost 8 bases and 5 bases, there was a span of 12 bases. There are 12 residues in the CDR3. Germline V CDR1 and CDR2: SEHNR, FQNEAQ (reference sequence). The CDR3 DNA is TGTGCCAGCCGGTGGGGGGCGGAGACCCAGTACTTC. Translated: CASRWGAETQYF.

The chain joins TRBV7-2 to TRBJ2-1; 8 nucleotides agree with TRBD2. CDR1 and CDR2 (germline): SGHTA, FQGNSA. The ends lost 4 bases at V and 3 bases at J; junction bases unmatched: 5. CDR3 length: 15 amino acids. CDR3 sequence reads: CASSSPSGHYNEQFF. CDR3 DNA: TGTGCCAGCAGCTCCCCTAGCGGGCACTACAATGAGCAGTTCTTC.

This clonotype was seen only a few times. The genes are TRBV13 and TRBJ1-4; D unclear. Germline CDR1 is PRHDT and CDR2 is FYEKMQ (reference sequence). This CDR3 region has 15 residues. V was trimmed by 5 bases and J by 5 bases, leaving 15 bases between them. The CDR3 nucleotides are TGTGCCAGCAGCACCGGGCCCAGGCCCAATGAAAAACTGTTTTTT. Its translation is CASSTGPRPNEKLFF.

The chain joins TRBV3-1 to TRBJ1-2; D is perhaps TRBD1 (5 bases). V gave up 2 bases and J gave up 3 bases, with 10 bases separating them. CDR3 length equals 14 residues. Germline V CDR1 and CDR2: LGHDT, YNNKEL (reference sequence). CDR3 DNA: TGTGCCAGCAGCCAAATCAGGGAGGACTATGGCTACACCTTC. It is translated as CASSQIREDYGYTF. The entire variable domain, with the rest obtained from reference TRBV3-1 and TRBJ1-2, is as follows: DTAVSQTPKYLVTQMGNDKSIKCEQNLGHDTMYWYKQDSKKFLKIMFSYNNKELIINETVPNRFSPKSPDKAHLNLHINSLELGDSAVYFCASSQIREDYGYTFGSGTRLTVV.

This clonotype was detected a few times. The CDR3 loop reads CSARNAGQGDGYTF. The CDR3 coding sequence is TGCAGTGCTAGGAATGCGGGACAGGGGGATGGCTACACCTTC. V and J are TRBV20-1 and TRBJ1-2, with 11 bases lining up with TRBD1. The V and J ends lost 3 bases and 6 bases, in that order; junction bases with no gene match: 6. Germline V lookup: CDR1 DFQATT, CDR2 SNEGSKA (reference sequence). CDR3 length equals 14 residues.

In its sample, this clonotype was seen a few times. J is TRBJ2-2 and V is TRBV11-3, with D tentatively TRBD1 (6 bases). Trimming cost V 5 bases and J 2 bases, with 15 bases left between them. Germline V gene sequence: CDR1 SGHNT, CDR2 YENEEA. CDR3 length: 16 amino acids. For the CDR3, the DNA is TGTGCCAGCAGCCCTTGGGGGCCCCCAAACACCGGGGAGCTGTTTTTT. It codes for CASSPWGPPNTGELFF.

This clonotype was seen ten or more times. The DNA for the CDR3 is TGTGCCAGCAGCAGCTTATACGACAGTTACAATGAGCAGTTCTTC. This gives the protein CASSSLYDSYNEQFF. This chain uses TRBV5-6 with TRBJ2-1, with D possibly matching TRBD1 (5 bases). V lost 4 bases to trimming and J lost 4 bases, with 15 bases between them. This CDR3 is 15 amino acids long. The V gene's germline CDR1 is SGHDT and CDR2 YYEEEE.

The V gene is TRBV2, the J gene TRBJ1-1; the match to TRBD1 covers 10 bases. Germline CDR1 reads SNHLY; CDR2 reads FYNNEI. Trimming removed 8 bases from V and 10 bases from J; junction bases left unmatched: 10. The CDR3 contains 13 residues. The chain's CDR3 is CASGARGTGAAFF. The CDR3 DNA is TGTGCCAGCGGGGCCAGGGGGACAGGGGCAGCTTTCTTT.

This clonotype was observed many times. The chain couples TRBV5-1 to TRBJ2-7; 10 positions agree with TRBD1. J gave up 0 bases and V 5 bases, and 2 bases lay outside the gene matches. This CDR3 spans 14 amino acids. Germline CDR1 SGHRS, CDR2 YFSETQ. The CDR3 reads CASSWTGGSYEQYF. The CDR3 bases are TGCGCCAGCAGTTGGACAGGGGGCTCCTACGAGCAGTACTTC.

CDR3 sequence reads: CASHPAGVSYEQYF. CDR3 in DNA: TGTGCCAGCCACCCGGCAGGGGTCTCCTACGAGCAGTACTTC. V usage is TRBV27 and J usage is TRBJ2-7, with D possibly being TRBD1 (6 bases). CDR1 and CDR2 (germline): MNHEY, SMNVEV (reference sequence). The CDR3 covers 14 residues. V was shortened by 8 bases and J by 0 bases, with 14 bases between the two germline ends.

V and J are TRBV28 and TRBJ1-2; a possible D gene is TRBD1 (6 bases). Germline-derived CDR1 and CDR2 are MDHEN and SYDVKM. Trimming pared 4 bases from V and 4 bases from J, leaving 10 bases between. CDR3 length equals 13 residues. The DNA for the CDR3 is TGTGCCAGCAGTTCAGGGGAGATCTATGGCTACACCTTC. Protein product: CASSSGEIYGYTF.

This chain joins TRBV19 and TRBJ2-2; D tentatively fits TRBD1 or TRBD2 (5 bases each). This CDR3 comprises 14 residues. The germline V gene has CDR1 LNHDA and CDR2 SQIVND (reference sequence). Trimming removed 5 bases at V and 7 bases at J, with 14 bases between. CDR3 sequence: CASSAAGTSGELFF. In nucleotides, the CDR3 is TGTGCCAGTAGTGCTGCAGGGACCAGCGGGGAGCTGTTTTTT.